These 28 T cell receptor beta chains were all obtained from the same sample, sequenced in a study of T cell responses to AZD1222 COVID-19 vaccine. Here immunoSEQ multiplex PCR was the method, and the copy in TCRdb shows in-frame clones only, minus some. Here the sample spans roughly 120,000 clones, roughly 91% being singletons. The input for sequencing was peripheral blood, taken on day 0 of AZD1222 vaccination. These receptors came from an adult in good health.

This chain uses TRBV6-5 with TRBJ2-1; the D is unclear. The CDR3 spans 16 residues. V lost 0 bases, J lost 0 bases, and 9 bases lay in between. In germline, CDR1 is MNHEY, CDR2 SVGAGI. CDR3 residues: CASSYSFWSSYNEQFF. The CDR3 DNA is TGTGCCAGCAGTTACTCCTTCTGGAGCTCCTACAATGAGCAGTTCTTC.

The CDR3: CASSPLQGINEKLFF. As DNA, the CDR3 is TGTGCCAGTAGTCCCCTCCAGGGCATTAATGAAAAACTGTTTTTT. The rearrangement joins TRBV19 to TRBJ1-4, with TRBD1 as a possible D gene (5 bases). Trimming pared 5 bases from V and 4 bases from J, leaving 14 bases between. The CDR3 totals 15 residues. The V gene's germline CDR1 is LNHDA and CDR2 SQIVND (reference sequence). The full variable domain, in which reference TRBV19 and TRBJ1-4 provide the parts outside the CDR3, is DGGITQSPKYLFRKEGQNVTLSCEQNLNHDAMYWYRQDPGQGLRLIYYSQIVNDFQKGDIAEGYSVSREKKESFPLTVTSAQKNPTAFYLCASSPLQGINEKLFFGSGTQLSVL.

This clone has just one count. This chain joins TRBV10-3 and TRBJ2-3, with a tentative D call TRBD2 (6 bases). Germline CDR1 reads ENHRY; CDR2 reads SYGVKD. This CDR3 is built from 15 residues. Trimming pared 0 bases from V and 1 base from J, leaving 8 bases between. CDR3 sequence reads: CAISESTGGTDTQYF. In DNA form, the CDR3 reads TGTGCCATCAGTGAGTCTACGGGAGGCACAGATACGCAGTATTTT.

The chain links TRBV10-3 to TRBJ2-6; TRBD2 is a possible D gene (6 bases). The CDR3 is made up of 15 amino acids. V gave up 8 bases and J gave up 1 base, with 12 bases separating them. Germline assignment: CDR1 ENHRY and CDR2 SYGVKD. DNA of the CDR3: TGTGCCATCCGTACAGGAGGGTCTGGGGCCAACGTCCTGACTTTC. Protein: CAIRTGGSGANVLTF.

The gene calls are TRBV6-5 and TRBJ2-1, with 9 bases that match TRBD2. This CDR3 region has 14 residues. V shed 10 bases and J 4 bases; nucleotides not matched to a gene: 8. Germline values: CDR1 MNHEY, CDR2 SVGAGI. The CDR3 bases are TGTGCCATCACTTTGACTAGCGGTTACAATGAGCAGTTCTTC. Translation: CAITLTSGYNEQFF.

The chain combines TRBV12-3 or TRBV12-4 with TRBJ2-1; D unresolved. The CDR3 is 12 residues long. Between the trimmed V and J ends, which lost 4 bases and 4 bases, there was a span of 5 bases. The CDR3 region has the DNA TGTGCCAGCAGTTCAGCGTACAATGAGCAGTTCTTC. Translation: CASSSAYNEQFF.

The chain couples TRBV3-1 (or the pseudogene TRBV3-2) to TRBJ1-2, with 8 bases lining up with TRBD1. Germline V lookup: CDR1 LGHDT, CDR2 YNNKEL (reference sequence). The V and J ends lost 3 bases and 6 bases, in that order; junction bases with no gene match: 6. There are 14 residues in the CDR3. CDR3 sequence reads: CASSQRTGKDGYTF. The CDR3 DNA follows: TGTGCCAGCAGCCAGAGGACAGGGAAGGATGGCTACACCTTC.

The gene calls are TRBV29-1 and TRBJ2-7, with D perhaps TRBD2 (7 bases). Germline values: CDR1 SQVTM, CDR2 ANQGSEA. The V end was cut by 0 bases, the J end by 9 bases, with 18 bases between. The CDR3 runs to 14 residues. CDR3 sequence: CSVEDGRERRGQYF. The DNA of the CDR3 is TGCAGCGTTGAAGATGGGCGGGAGCGCAGGGGGCAGTACTTC.

This sequence joins TRBV19 and TRBJ2-7; 10 bases agree with TRBD1. CDR1 LNHDA and CDR2 SQIVND come from the germline V gene (reference sequence). The CDR3 is 15 amino acids. The ends lost 5 bases at V and 5 bases at J; junction bases unmatched: 9. CDR3 sequence: CASSQRGQGSHEQYF. The CDR3 coding sequence is TGTGCCAGTAGTCAAAGGGGACAGGGGTCCCACGAGCAGTACTTC.

The rearrangement joins TRBV28 to TRBJ2-7; 10 nucleotides match TRBD2. In germline, CDR1 is MDHEN, CDR2 SYDVKM. Trimming cost V 6 bases and J 5 bases; bases outside gene matches: 10. The CDR3 length is 15 residues. The CDR3 here is CASSPGASGSHEQYF. The CDR3 coding sequence is TGTGCCAGCAGCCCCGGGGCTAGCGGGAGCCACGAGCAGTACTTC.

CDR3 sequence (DNA): TGTGCCAGTAGTATCCCGGCAGGGGTGGCCCCTGTAGAGCTGTTTTTT. This translates into CASSIPAGVAPVELFF. The rearrangement links TRBV19 to TRBJ2-2; D may be TRBD1 (6 bases). The CDR3 has 16 amino acids. CDR1 and CDR2 (germline): LNHDA, SQIVND (reference sequence). Trimming shortened V by 3 bases and J by 11 bases, and 22 bases separated the two germline ends.

CDR3 sequence: CASSPVPGPGNTIYF. The CDR3 nucleotides read TGTGCCAGCTCACCAGTTCCAGGGCCCGGAAACACCATATATTTT. The rearrangement uses TRBV18 and TRBJ1-3, with D perhaps matching TRBD1 (5 bases). This CDR3 has 15 residues. Germline CDR1 KGHSH, CDR2 LQKENI. Trimming left V 2 bases short and J 4 bases short, with 12 bases between.

The chain employs TRBV6-1 and TRBJ1-2, with a possible D match to TRBD1 (5 bases). The CDR3 is 13 amino acids. V was shortened by 6 bases and J by 4 bases, with 12 bases between the two germline ends. CDR1 is MNHNS and CDR2 is SASEGT in the germline V gene. CDR3 DNA: TGTGCCAGCAGCGGGGCCCGGGGCTATGGCTACACCTTC. Amino acid sequence: CASSGARGYGYTF.

This clone appeared once. Other DNA sequences in this sample translate to the same CDR3. This chain connects TRBV27 to TRBJ2-6; D gene uncertain. V was shortened by 5 bases and J by 0 bases, with 8 bases between the two germline ends. CDR1 and CDR2 (germline): MNHEY, SMNVEV (reference sequence). The CDR3 totals 15 residues. CDR3 coding DNA: TGTGCCAGCAGTCCCTCATACTCTGGGGCCAACGTCCTGACTTTC. Translation gives CASSPSYSGANVLTF.

This clone turned up a few times. The chain recombines TRBV24-1 with TRBJ2-2; maybe TRBD1 (6 bases). Germline assignment: CDR1 KGHDR and CDR2 SFDVKD. There are 15 residues in the CDR3. Trimming removed 0 bases from V and 5 bases from J, with 9 bases in between. In DNA, the CDR3 is TGTGCCACCAGTGATTTGAACAGGGCTACCGGGGAGCTGTTTTTT. Protein: CATSDLNRATGELFF.

The rearrangement joins TRBV5-8 to TRBJ2-1; 13 positions agree with TRBD2. This CDR3 is 20 amino acids long. CDR1 and CDR2 (germline): SGHTS, YDEGEE. V lost 0 bases to trimming and J lost 4 bases; unmatched junction nucleotides: 13. The CDR3, as DNA: TGTGCCAGCAGCTTGGCCTGGACTAGCGGGAGAGGTTCTAGGTACAATGAGCAGTTCTTC. It translates to CASSLAWTSGRGSRYNEQFF.

The table lists this clone with a few counts. The J gene is TRBJ1-2, the V gene TRBV19, with 8 bases aligning to TRBD1. The CDR3 spans 17 residues. Germline CDR1 and CDR2: LNHDA and SQIVND (reference sequence). Losses at the gene ends were 0 bases for V and 4 bases for J; bases not matched to a gene: 10. The CDR3 sequence: CASSIDLWQGARYGYTF. DNA for the CDR3: TGTGCCAGTAGTATAGATTTGTGGCAGGGGGCGCGCTATGGCTACACCTTC.

V is TRBV19 and J is TRBJ2-3, with D possibly matching TRBD1 (5 bases). The CDR3 spans 16 residues. Germline CDR1 is LNHDA and CDR2 is SQIVND (reference sequence). V was shortened by 3 bases and J by 2 bases, with 15 bases between the two germline ends. The CDR3 is CASSMVGLRFTDTQYF. The CDR3 nucleotides are TGTGCCAGTAGTATGGTGGGGCTCCGTTTCACAGATACGCAGTATTTT.

The CDR3 loop is CASSLGTGITEQYF. CDR3 nucleotides: TGTGCCAGCAGCTTAGGGACAGGGATAACCGAGCAGTACTTC. The chain recombines TRBV11-2 with TRBJ2-7; 8 nucleotides agree with TRBD1. Trimming took 1 base from V and 6 from J; bases not matched to a gene: 5. CDR3 length: 14 residues. Germline-derived CDR1 and CDR2 are SGHAT and FQNNGV.

This chain connects TRBV12-3 or TRBV12-4 to TRBJ2-3; D uncertain. There are 13 residues in the CDR3. V lost 10 bases and J lost 1, with 12 bases in between. DNA for the CDR3: TGTGCCACCCCGAATGGGGGCACAGATACGCAGTATTTT. Translating it yields CATPNGGTDTQYF.

The chain recombines TRBV5-4 with TRBJ2-3, with D hard to call. The CDR3 totals 11 residues. Germline values: CDR1 SGHNT, CDR2 YYREEE (reference sequence). V shed 2 bases and J shed 5 bases, with 3 bases lying between them. CDR3 sequence reads: CASSFRDTQYF. The CDR3 DNA sequence: TGTGCCAGCAGCTTTAGAGATACGCAGTATTTT.

The V call is TRBV2, the J call TRBJ1-5; 7 bases match TRBD1. Trimming took 3 bases from V and 4 from J; bases not matched to a gene: 6. The CDR3 has 15 amino acids. Germline loops: CDR1 SNHLY, CDR2 FYNNEI. CDR3 in amino acids: CASSDEGRGNQPQHF. DNA for the CDR3: TGTGCCAGCAGTGACGAGGGCAGGGGGAATCAGCCCCAGCATTTT.

The rearrangement uses TRBV2 and TRBJ1-6; TRBD1 might be the D (5 bases). The CDR3 loop spans 13 amino acids. Germline CDR1 SNHLY, CDR2 FYNNEI. Between the trimmed V and J ends, which lost 4 bases and 7 bases, there was a span of 8 bases. CDR3 DNA: TGTGCCAGCAGTGGACAGTTGAATTCACCCCTCCACTTT. Residues: CASSGQLNSPLHF.

This rearrangement joins TRBV6-6 to TRBJ2-3; D is unresolved. The CDR3 loop spans 15 amino acids. Germline V CDR1 and CDR2: MNHNY, SVGAGI (reference sequence). V was trimmed by 7 bases and J by 1 base, leaving 15 bases between them. The CDR3 DNA reads as TGTGCCAGCACCCTAAGTGGGTTGCGCACAGATACGCAGTATTTT. Its protein is CASTLSGLRTDTQYF.

This clone has more than one count but fewer than ten. The J gene is TRBJ1-2, the V gene TRBV12-3 or TRBV12-4; D call uncertain. The CDR3 runs to 13 residues. V was cut by 2 bases and J by 4 bases, with 8 bases left in between. The CDR3: CASSLNLLYGYTF. CDR3 sequence (DNA): TGTGCCAGCAGTTTAAACCTCCTCTATGGCTACACCTTC.

The CDR3 DNA is TGTGCCAGTAGTCGAGGGGGGATTCTCTATGGCTACACCTTC. It specifies CASSRGGILYGYTF. This rearrangement joins TRBV19 to TRBJ1-2; D is possibly TRBD1 (6 bases). The germline CDR1 and CDR2 sequences are LNHDA and SQIVND (reference sequence). Trimming shortened V by 5 bases and J by 4 bases, and 14 bases separated the two germline ends. This CDR3 is built from 14 residues.

The rearrangement uses TRBV12-3 or TRBV12-4 and TRBJ2-1; 8 nucleotides line up with TRBD1. The junction had 4 bases not matched to a gene; V was cut back by 6 bases and J by 9 bases. The CDR3 has 12 amino acids. The CDR3, as DNA: TGTGCCAGCAGCCTCCAGGGGGCTGAGCAGTTCTTC. This gives the protein CASSLQGAEQFF.

The CDR3 sequence: CASRGQGSYEQYF. The DNA for the CDR3 is TGTGCCAGCAGGGGGCAGGGGTCCTACGAGCAGTACTTC. V is TRBV6-5 and J is TRBJ2-7; TRBD1 might be the D (6 bases). Trimming removed 6 bases from V and 1 base from J, with 10 bases in between. The CDR3 totals 13 residues. Germline CDR1 MNHEY, CDR2 SVGAGI.